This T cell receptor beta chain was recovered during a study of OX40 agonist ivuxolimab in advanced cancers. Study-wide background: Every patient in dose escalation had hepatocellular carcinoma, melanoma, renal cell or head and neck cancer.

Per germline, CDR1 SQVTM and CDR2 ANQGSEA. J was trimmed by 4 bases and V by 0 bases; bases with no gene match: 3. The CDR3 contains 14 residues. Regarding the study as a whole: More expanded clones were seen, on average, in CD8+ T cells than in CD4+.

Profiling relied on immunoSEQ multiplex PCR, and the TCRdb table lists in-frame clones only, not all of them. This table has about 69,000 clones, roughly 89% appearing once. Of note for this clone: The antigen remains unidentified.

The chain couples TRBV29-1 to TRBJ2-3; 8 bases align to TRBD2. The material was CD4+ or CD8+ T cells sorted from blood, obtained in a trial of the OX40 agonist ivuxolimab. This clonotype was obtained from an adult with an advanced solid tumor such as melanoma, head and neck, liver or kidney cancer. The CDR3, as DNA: TGCAGCGTTGAAGACAGCGGGAGATCAGATACGCAGTATTTT. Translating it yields CSVEDSGRSDTQYF.